This T cell receptor (beta chain) was sequenced for a study of cytotoxic CD8 clonotypes in ibrutinib-treated CLL. This CDR3 contains 16 residues. V dropped 2 bases and J dropped 4 bases, with 14 bases sitting between them. Germline CDR1 reads SGHAT; CDR2 reads FQNNGV. Generated by immunoSEQ multiplex PCR, the TCRdb table keeps only in-frame clones and is missing some. Among 35,000 to 50,000 clones listed, roughly 72% were seen once. The gene calls are TRBV11-2 and TRBJ2-2, with D unresolved. The TCR comes from a human donor with chronic lymphocytic leukemia. This specimen was PBMCs, taken at disease progression, from a patient treated with ibrutinib. The CDR3 spells CASSLSLRLSTGELFF. Here the CDR3 DNA reads TGTGCCAGCAGCTTAAGTCTAAGGTTGAGCACCGGGGAGCTGTTTTTT.